Below are 5 T cell receptor beta chains sequenced from a single sample in a study of Graves' ophthalmopathy and Graves' hyperthyroidism. For repertoire sequencing, the TCR beta CDR3 regions were amplified from RNA transcripts. Investigators did first-round RT-PCR with HTBI primers, then second-round multiplex PCR. Using its own MiXCR run on the multiplex PCR reads, TCRdb lists one record per CDR3 protein. The sample carries 350,000 or so distinct CDR3 sequences, about 17% recorded once. The sample was peripheral blood. The receptors originated from an adult man with Graves' ophthalmopathy.

This clonotype was recorded at least ten times. The chain uses TRBV20-1 and TRBJ2-7; possibly TRBD1 for D (6 bases). CDR1 is DFQATT and CDR2 is SNEGSKA in the germline V gene (reference sequence). The CDR3 extends over 14 amino acids. V was cut by 3 bases and J by 0 bases, with 12 bases left in between. The DNA for the CDR3 is TGCAGTGCTAGCGGGACAAGGAGCTCCTACGAGCAGTACTTC. This sequence encodes CSASGTRSSYEQYF.

Details on this clonotype: An end of the junction differs from the germline gene, which may be a read error. The gene calls are TRBV2 and TRBJ2-5; tentative D call: TRBD1 (5 bases). The CDR3 spans 14 residues. Germline loops: CDR1 SNHLY, CDR2 FYNNEI. CDR3 residues: CASREDTSQETQYF. The CDR3 bases are TGTGCCAGCAGAGAGGACACAAGCCAAGAGACACAGTACTTC.

This clonotype was counted ten times or more. This chain links TRBV6-2 or TRBV6-3 with TRBJ2-7; 8 bases align to TRBD2. CDR1 and CDR2 (germline): MNHEY, SVGEGT. This CDR3 comprises 13 residues. V was pared by 5 bases and J by 3 bases, with 3 bases of the junction left unmatched. The CDR3 bases are TGTGCCAGCAGTGTCCGGGGGGGCTACGAGCAGTACTTC. This sequence encodes CASSVRGGYEQYF.

This clonotype came up many times. The chain links TRBV7-6 to TRBJ2-5, with 8 nucleotides matching TRBD2. CDR1 and CDR2 from the germline V gene are SGHVS and FNYEAQ. J was trimmed by 4 bases and V by 5 bases; bases with no gene match: 18. The CDR3 totals 18 residues. CDR3 nucleotide sequence: TGTGCCAGCAGCCCGACCCGGCCGGGAGGGTCGGTGGGAGAGACCCAGTACTTC. Amino acids: CASSPTRPGGSVGETQYF.

This clonotype has a count of ten or more. The gene calls are TRBV20-1 and TRBJ1-2, with TRBD1 matching 12 bases. Germline-derived CDR1 and CDR2 are DFQATT and SNEGSKA (reference sequence). The CDR3 runs to 14 residues. Germline trimming cut 1 base from V and 7 bases from J; bases unmatched to any gene: 4. The CDR3 coding sequence is TGCAGTGCTAGAGCTGGGACAGGGGGCTCTGGCTACACCTTC. Protein product: CSARAGTGGSGYTF.